The 2 T cell receptor beta chains presented below share a single source sample, sequenced in a study. Treg sorting used a CD4+CD25+CD127-/low gate. MiXCR, applied by TCRdb to the 5' RACE reads, yields one record per CDR3 protein. The table records 40,000 to 55,000 distinct CDR3 sequences, approximately 23% of them present only once. Sequenced material: Tregs sorted from a lymph node. These receptors all stem from a female donor with breast cancer.

The chain joins TRBV5-6 to TRBJ2-7, with D unresolved. Germline lookup yields CDR1 SGHDT and CDR2 YYEEEE. CDR3 size: 11 residues. V gave up 3 bases and J gave up 3 bases, with 4 bases separating them. CDR3 bases: TGTGCCAGCAGCTCGAACTACGAGCAGTACTTC. It yields the protein CASSSNYEQYF.

To note about this clonotype: A read error is possible here, since a much larger clone lies one base away. This sequence joins TRBV4-1 and TRBJ2-7, with TRBD2 matching 8 bases. The CDR3 has 15 residues. CDR1 MGHRA and CDR2 YSYEKL come from the germline V gene. The CDR3 DNA sequence: TGCGCCAGCAGCATCCGACTAGCGAACTCCTACGAGCAGCACTTC. Its translation: CASSIRLANSYEQHF.